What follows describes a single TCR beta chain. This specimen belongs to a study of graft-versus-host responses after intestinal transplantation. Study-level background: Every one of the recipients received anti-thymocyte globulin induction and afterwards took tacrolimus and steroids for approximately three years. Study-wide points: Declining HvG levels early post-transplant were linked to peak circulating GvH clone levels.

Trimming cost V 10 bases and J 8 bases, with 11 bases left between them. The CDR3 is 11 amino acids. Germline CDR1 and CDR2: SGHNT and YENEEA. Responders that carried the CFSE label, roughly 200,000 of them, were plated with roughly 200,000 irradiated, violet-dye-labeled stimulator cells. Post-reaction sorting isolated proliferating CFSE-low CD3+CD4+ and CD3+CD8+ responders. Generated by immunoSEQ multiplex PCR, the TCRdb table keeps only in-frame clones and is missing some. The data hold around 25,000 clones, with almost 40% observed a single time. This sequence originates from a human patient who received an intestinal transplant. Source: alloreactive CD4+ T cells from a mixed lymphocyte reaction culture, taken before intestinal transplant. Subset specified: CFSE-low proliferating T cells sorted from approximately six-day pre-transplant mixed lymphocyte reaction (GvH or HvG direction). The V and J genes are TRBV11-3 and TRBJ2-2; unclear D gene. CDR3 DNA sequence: TGTGCCACCAGACTTCAAGGGGAGCTGTTTTTT. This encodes CATRLQGELFF.